Presented here are 26 T cell receptor beta chains from one specimen sequenced in a study of cytomegalovirus exposure and HLA in healthy donors. Primers: 60 Vbeta forward and 13 Jbeta reverse. TCRdb's table, derived via immunoSEQ multiplex PCR, lists solely in-frame clones and lacks some. The sample shows 150,000 to 200,000 clones, 80% of them seen only once. The specimen sequenced was PBMCs. The receptor set was obtained from a boy aged 5 to 17 in good health and CMV-seronegative.

This rearrangement joins TRBV5-6 to TRBJ1-3; D perhaps matches TRBD1 (5 bases). CDR3 length equals 18 residues. Germline V lookup: CDR1 SGHDT, CDR2 YYEEEE. V gave up 0 bases and J gave up 0 bases, with 16 bases separating them. CDR3 coding DNA: TGTGCCAGCAGCTTGGTAGTCAGGGCGGCCTACTCTGGAAACACCATATATTTT. This gives the protein CASSLVVRAAYSGNTIYF.

J is TRBJ2-7 and V is TRBV6-1; 9 nucleotides align to TRBD1. CDR3 size: 15 residues. V dropped 2 bases and J dropped 6; count of bases not matched to a gene: 8. Germline V CDR1 and CDR2: MNHNS, SASEGT. For the CDR3, the DNA is TGTGCCAGCAGTGAAATAGGCGGACAGGGGAGCGAGCAGTACTTC. Translating gives CASSEIGGQGSEQYF.

CDR3 in amino acids: CASSVDPGGIDNEQFF. The CDR3 DNA follows: TGTGCCAGCAGCGTAGATCCAGGGGGGATAGACAATGAGCAGTTCTTC. The rearrangement links TRBV9 to TRBJ2-1; D might be TRBD1 (7 bases). Trimming pared 0 bases from V and 5 bases from J, leaving 15 bases between. This CDR3 spans 16 amino acids. Germline CDR1 and CDR2: SGDLS and YYNGEE.

This CDR3 is CASSFWTPNTGELFF. CDR3 bases: TGCGCCAGCAGCTTTTGGACACCCAACACCGGGGAGCTGTTTTTT. The chain uses TRBV5-1 and TRBJ2-2; perhaps TRBD1 as D (5 bases). The CDR3 length is 15 residues. Germline CDR1 SGHRS, CDR2 YFSETQ. The V gene lost 2 bases and the J gene lost 2 bases, with 10 bases spanning the gap.

In DNA, the CDR3 is TGCAGCGTTGAGAGTGTACTTGATGGGGGGGGCTACACCTTC. It is translated as CSVESVLDGGGYTF. The chain uses TRBV29-1 and TRBJ1-2, with D tentatively TRBD1 (5 bases). V lost 3 bases and J 8 bases, leaving 19 bases between the germline ends. The CDR3 is 14 amino acids. CDR1 SQVTM and CDR2 ANQGSEA come from the germline V gene.

This clone was detected a few times. This chain links TRBV30 with TRBJ1-5; D may be TRBD1 (5 bases). Per germline, CDR1 GTSNPN and CDR2 SVGIG (reference sequence). The length of the CDR3 is 14 residues. V shed 3 bases and J shed 0 bases, with 9 bases lying between them. The CDR3 region is CAWRGQTSNQPQHF. The CDR3 bases are TGTGCCTGGAGGGGGCAGACTAGCAATCAGCCCCAGCATTTT.

In nucleotides, the CDR3 is TGTGCTAGTGGCTCCGGGGGGACGGCGGGAGGCTCCTACGAGCAGTACTTC. It translates to CASGSGGTAGGSYEQYF. The chain recombines TRBV12-5 with TRBJ2-7, with 8 bases matching TRBD2. This CDR3 has 17 amino acids. The germline gives CDR1 LGHNT, CDR2 FRNRAP. V lost 6 bases and J lost 0; bases outside the gene matches: 13.

The CDR3 is CAWSKLAGRRTGELFF. As DNA, the CDR3 is TGTGCCTGGAGTAAACTAGCGGGACGTCGGACCGGGGAGCTGTTTTTT. The genes are TRBV30 and TRBJ2-2, with 10 bases matching TRBD2. The V and J ends lost 2 bases and 5 bases, in that order; junction bases with no gene match: 8. The CDR3 runs to 16 residues. Germline V gene sequence: CDR1 GTSNPN, CDR2 SVGIG (reference sequence).

This clone was detected once. The rearrangement links TRBV7-9 to TRBJ2-1; 7 bases map to TRBD2. The V gene end was trimmed by 6 bases and the J gene end by 5 bases; junction bases not matched to a gene: 10. The CDR3 covers 15 residues. CDR1 is SEHNR, CDR2 FQNEAQ, per germline (reference sequence). Here the CDR3 reads CASSIWGGLDNEQFF. CDR3 DNA: TGTGCCAGCAGTATTTGGGGGGGTCTTGACAATGAGCAGTTCTTC.

This chain links TRBV19 with TRBJ1-1; weak D call: TRBD1 (6 bases). The CDR3 consists of 13 residues. The germline gives CDR1 LNHDA, CDR2 SQIVND (reference sequence). V was cut by 8 bases and J by 2 bases, with 12 bases left in between. The CDR3: CASGLGHNTEAFF. As DNA, the CDR3 is TGTGCCAGTGGGTTGGGACACAACACTGAAGCTTTCTTT.

There are a few counts of this clone. The chain recombines TRBV10-3 with TRBJ2-7; D is possibly TRBD2 (6 bases). Looked up from germline, CDR1 is ENHRY and CDR2 is SYGVKD. The CDR3 loop spans 16 amino acids. The V end was cut by 2 bases, the J end by 0 bases, with 14 bases between. CDR3 amino acids: CAISERLLTSSYEQYF. The DNA for the CDR3 is TGTGCCATCAGTGAGCGACTATTGACTAGCTCCTACGAGCAGTACTTC.

This sequence joins TRBV7-9 and TRBJ2-7; 7 nucleotides match TRBD1. This CDR3 has 13 residues. Germline-derived CDR1 and CDR2 are SEHNR and FQNEAQ (reference sequence). V shed 5 bases and J 0 bases; nucleotides not matched to a gene: 1. CDR3 DNA sequence: TGTGCCAGCAGCGGGACAGCCTCCTACGAGCAGTACTTC. Its translation: CASSGTASYEQYF.

The chain is built from TRBV19 and TRBJ2-1, with TRBD2 matching 8 bases. V lost 5 bases to trimming and J lost 8 bases; unmatched junction nucleotides: 8. CDR1 and CDR2 from the germline V gene are LNHDA and SQIVND (reference sequence). This CDR3 contains 14 residues. DNA for the CDR3: TGTGCCAGTAGTCGGGGACTAGATGTTTATGAGCAGTTCTTC. Translating gives CASSRGLDVYEQFF.

The rearrangement links TRBV10-3 to TRBJ2-7, with no clear D. Trimming removed 2 bases from V and 6 bases from J, with 11 bases in between. The CDR3 is made up of 13 amino acids. Germline assignment: CDR1 ENHRY and CDR2 SYGVKD. CDR3: CAISEARMGEQYF. In nucleotides, the CDR3 is TGTGCCATCAGTGAGGCTAGAATGGGCGAGCAGTACTTC.

The J gene is TRBJ1-1, the V gene TRBV30; perhaps TRBD1 as D (5 bases). Trimming stripped 5 bases from V and 3 bases from J, with 16 bases between. CDR3 length: 14 residues. CDR1 and CDR2 from the germline V gene are GTSNPN and SVGIG (reference sequence). Here the CDR3 reads CAWGRIRADTEAFF. The CDR3 coding sequence is TGTGCCTGGGGGAGGATCAGGGCGGACACTGAAGCTTTCTTT.

The chain joins TRBV7-6 to TRBJ2-5; the match to TRBD2 covers 9 bases. Trimming took 2 bases from V and 5 from J; bases not matched to a gene: 6. Germline CDR1 reads SGHVS; CDR2 reads FNYEAQ. The CDR3 sequence is 15 residues long. CDR3 residues: CASSLSGRNGETQYF. The CDR3 DNA follows: TGTGCCAGCAGCTTAAGCGGGAGGAATGGGGAGACCCAGTACTTC.

This sequence joins TRBV12-5 and TRBJ2-6, with D tentatively TRBD2 (5 bases). This CDR3 has 16 amino acids. V lost 2 bases and J 4 bases, leaving 12 bases between the germline ends. The germline V gene has CDR1 LGHNT and CDR2 FRNRAP. The CDR3 DNA is TGTGCTAGTGGTTTGTACCACGGGGAAGGGGCCAACGTCCTGACTTTC. This translates into CASGLYHGEGANVLTF.

The rearrangement joins TRBV11-2 to TRBJ1-2; D is uncertain. The CDR3 has 14 residues. The germline V gene has CDR1 SGHAT and CDR2 FQNNGV. V was clipped by 1 base and J by 0 bases, with 6 bases between them. In DNA form, the CDR3 reads TGTGCCAGCAGCTTAGGGAGTGCTAACTATGGCTACACCTTC. Its protein product is CASSLGSANYGYTF.

The V call is TRBV6-1, the J call TRBJ2-3; a weak D match, TRBD1 (5 bases). This CDR3 is 15 amino acids long. The germline V gene has CDR1 MNHNS and CDR2 SASEGT. Trimming cost V 1 base and J 4 bases, with 12 bases left between them. The DNA of the CDR3 is TGTGCCAGCAGTGAAGTATGGCAGGGCGCAGATACGCAGTATTTT. Translated, it gives CASSEVWQGADTQYF.

The chain couples TRBV21-1 to TRBJ2-1; whether TRBD2, the table's D call, matches the DNA was not checked. TRBV21-1 is marked as a pseudogene. The CDR3 contains 18 residues. The DNA of the CDR3 is TGTGCCAGCAGCCCTCGGACTAGCGGGTTAACCTATTACAATGAGCAGTTCTTC. Amino acids: CASSPRTSGLTYYNEQFF.

For the CDR3, the DNA is TGTGCTAGTGGTTTCGGACAGGTAAATGGCTACACCTTC. Translating gives CASGFGQVNGYTF. The rearrangement uses TRBV12-5 and TRBJ1-2, with TRBD1 identical over 7 bases. Trimming at V came to 3 bases and at J to 6 bases, leaving 4 bases not matched to a gene. Germline CDR1 and CDR2: LGHNT and FRNRAP. The length of the CDR3 is 13 residues.

The V call is TRBV19, the J call TRBJ2-3; 8 bases fit TRBD1. Trimming took 3 bases from V and 0 from J; bases not matched to a gene: 5. Germline CDR1 reads LNHDA; CDR2 reads SQIVND (reference sequence). This CDR3 contains 16 residues. Written as DNA, the CDR3 is TGTGCCAGTAGTATGATTCGGACAGGGAGCACAGATACGCAGTATTTT. This encodes CASSMIRTGSTDTQYF.

In nucleotides, the CDR3 is TGTGCCAGCAGTTTCTGGAGACAGGGCTCCTACAATGAGCAGTTCTTC. Translation gives CASSFWRQGSYNEQFF. The J gene is TRBJ2-1, the V gene TRBV27, with 7 positions matching TRBD1. Germline V lookup: CDR1 MNHEY, CDR2 SMNVEV (reference sequence). The CDR3 is made up of 16 amino acids. Losses at the gene ends were 3 bases for V and 0 bases for J; bases not matched to a gene: 5.

Remarks on this clone: Additional DNA sequences in this sample encode the identical CDR3. V is TRBV4-3 and J is TRBJ2-7, with D possibly being TRBD1 (6 bases). Deletions cut 0 bases from V and 10 bases from J, with 22 bases between. Germline V CDR1 and CDR2: LGHNA, YSLEER. CDR3 length: 16 residues. The CDR3: CASSQDLNRALREQYF. The CDR3 DNA reads TGCGCCAGCAGCCAAGACCTAAACAGGGCTCTACGAGAACAGTACTTC.

The V call is TRBV7-9, the J call TRBJ2-3; no firm D call. The V end was cut by 3 bases, the J end by 1 base, with 2 bases between. Per the germline V gene, CDR1 is SEHNR and CDR2 is FQNEAQ (reference sequence). The length of the CDR3 is 12 residues. The CDR3 here is CASSFGTDTQYF. The CDR3 nucleotides are TGTGCCAGCAGCTTCGGCACAGATACGCAGTATTTT.

The rearrangement uses TRBV7-3 and TRBJ1-2, with D possibly matching TRBD1 (5 bases). Germline V gene lookup returns CDR1 SGHTA and CDR2 FQGTGA. V was clipped by 4 bases and J by 2 bases, with 14 bases between them. The CDR3 sequence is 15 residues long. In nucleotides, the CDR3 is TGTGCCAGCAGCTCCGACGTGGACACGAACTATGGCTACACCTTC. This gives the protein CASSSDVDTNYGYTF. Filled out from reference TRBV7-3 and TRBJ1-2, the complete variable domain reads GAGVSQTPSNKVTEKGKYVELRCDPISGHTALYWYRQSLGQGPEFLIYFQGTGAADDSGLPNDRFFAVRPEGSVSTLKIQRTERGDSAVYLCASSSDVDTNYGYTFGSGTRLTVV.